The 2 T cell receptor beta chains in this list originate from one sample, sequenced in a study of STAT5B mutations in CD4+ large granular lymphocyte leukemia. Using immunoSEQ multiplex PCR, the repertoire was profiled, and TCRdb retains in-frame clones only, with some absent. The sample lists about 30,000 clones; 60% to 80% were seen once. The sample was CD4+ T cells from blood buffy coats. The source of these receptors is a human donor in good health.

The rearrangement uses TRBV29-1 and TRBJ2-7; either TRBD1 or TRBD2 may fit D (6 bases each). V lost 7 bases to trimming and J lost 6 bases, with 22 bases between them. The CDR3 totals 14 residues. Germline assignment: CDR1 SQVTM and CDR2 ANQGSEA. CDR3 loop: CSALRDIPFSEQYF. The CDR3 DNA reads as TGCAGCGCCCTGCGGGACATTCCTTTCAGCGAGCAGTACTTC.

This clone was recorded once. This chain connects TRBV30 to TRBJ1-2; 8 bases map to TRBD1. The J segment lost 4 bases and the V segment lost 4 bases, leaving 8 bases of the junction unmatched. The CDR3 consists of 14 residues. Germline V CDR1 and CDR2: GTSNPN, SVGIG (reference sequence). In nucleotides, the CDR3 is TGTGCCTGGACGACCCAGGGGGCGCGCTATGGCTACACCTTC. Translation: CAWTTQGARYGYTF.